The 8 T cell receptor beta chains presented below share a single source sample, sequenced in a study of T cell changes during pregnancy in multiple sclerosis. Profiling relied on immunoSEQ multiplex PCR, and the TCRdb table lists in-frame clones only, not all of them. The table records 80,000 to 100,000 clones, 92% of them present only once. The specimen was peripheral blood, collected in the first trimester of pregnancy. Source of these receptors: a female donor with multiple sclerosis, enrolled in a pregnancy study.

Written as DNA, the CDR3 is TGTGCCAGCAGTTCCGTGGACAGACACTACGAGCAGTACTTC. Translating gives CASSSVDRHYEQYF. The chain uses TRBV27 and TRBJ2-7, with D maybe TRBD1 (6 bases). The CDR3 runs 14 residues. Germline CDR1 reads MNHEY; CDR2 reads SMNVEV (reference sequence). With 4 bases removed from V and 3 bases from J, the gap between germline ends came to 13 bases.

The chain has TRBV28 and TRBJ1-3; tentatively, D is TRBD1 (6 bases). Deletions cut 6 bases from V and 2 bases from J, with 14 bases between. CDR1 and CDR2 from the germline V gene are MDHEN and SYDVKM. CDR3 size: 15 residues. The CDR3 loop reads CASSLLQGPGNTIYF. The CDR3 nucleotides are TGTGCCAGCAGCCTGCTACAGGGACCTGGAAACACCATATATTTT.

The chain employs TRBV7-2 and TRBJ2-1; 8 bases fit TRBD1. The J segment lost 10 bases and the V segment lost 3 bases, leaving 8 bases of the junction unmatched. The germline CDR1 and CDR2 sequences are SGHTA and FQGNSA. The CDR3 totals 14 residues. DNA for the CDR3: TGTGCCAGCAGCTTCTGGGCAGGGGGCTCCGAGCAGTTCTTC. Protein: CASSFWAGGSEQFF.

The rearrangement joins TRBV5-6 to TRBJ2-5; 12 bases line up with TRBD1. The ends lost 1 base at V and 5 bases at J; junction bases unmatched: 6. Germline V gives CDR1 SGHDT, CDR2 YYEEEE. This CDR3 contains 16 residues. The CDR3 sequence: CASSLPGTGGRETQYF. The DNA of the CDR3 is TGTGCCAGCAGCTTGCCAGGGACAGGGGGCAGGGAGACCCAGTACTTC. Complete variable domain (other parts from reference TRBV5-6 and TRBJ2-5): DAGVTQSPTHLIKTRGQQVTLRCSPKSGHDTVSWYQQALGQGPQFIFQYYEEEERQRGNFPDRFSGHQFPNYSSELNVNALLLGDSALYLCASSLPGTGGRETQYFGPGTRLLVL.

The chain combines TRBV5-4 with TRBJ2-3, with 7 bases lining up with TRBD2. Germline V lookup: CDR1 SGHNT, CDR2 YYREEE (reference sequence). V shed 3 bases and J 6 bases; nucleotides not matched to a gene: 7. This CDR3 has 14 residues. The CDR3, as DNA: TGTGCCAGCAGCTCCTTGGGGGAGGGGGATACGCAGTATTTT. Its translation is CASSSLGEGDTQYF.

This clone has only one observation. This sequence joins TRBV2 and TRBJ2-5; 10 positions match TRBD2. Germline loops: CDR1 SNHLY, CDR2 FYNNEI. V gave up 3 bases and J gave up 4 bases; unmatched junction bases: 5. This CDR3 is built from 15 residues. CDR3 amino acids: CASSDLAGDAETQYF. The CDR3 region has the DNA TGTGCCAGCAGTGATCTAGCGGGAGATGCAGAGACCCAGTACTTC. Supplemented by reference TRBV2 and TRBJ2-5, the full variable domain reads EPEVTQTPSHQVTQMGQEVILRCVPISNHLYFYWYRQILGQKVEFLVSFYNNEISEKSEIFDDQFSVERPDGSNFTLKIRSTKLEDSAMYFCASSDLAGDAETQYFGPGTRLLVL.

The CDR3 DNA follows: TGTGCCAGCACCCTTCCGGTCCCTGAAGCTTTCTTT. Residues: CASTLPVPEAFF. The V call is TRBV11-2, the J call TRBJ1-1; D unclear. This CDR3 is 12 amino acids long. Germline V gene data show CDR1 as SGHAT and CDR2 as FQNNGV. Deletions cut 7 bases from V and 6 bases from J, with 12 bases between.

This chain joins TRBV9 and TRBJ2-3; 13 bases are shared with TRBD2. CDR3 size: 16 residues. Trimming removed 0 bases from V and 5 bases from J; junction bases left unmatched: 3. Per the germline V gene, CDR1 is SGDLS and CDR2 is YYNGEE. CDR3 coding DNA: TGTGCCAGCAGCGTAGCCGGGACTAGCGGGATAGATACGCAGTATTTT. Protein: CASSVAGTSGIDTQYF.